This is a list of T cell receptor beta chains from one sample in a study of breast tumors, draining lymph nodes, adjacent tissues. Using its own MiXCR run on the multiplex PCR reads, TCRdb lists one record per CDR3 protein. The data hold about 200,000 distinct CDR3 sequences, with roughly 31% observed a single time. Sequenced input: axillary lymph node tissue. The receptor source for this set is a female donor with breast cancer. Some clones in this sample may be carry-over from other donors' samples. CDR3s include the opening cysteine and the closing phenylalanine or tryptophan. The order of the fields is clone size, V gene, D gene, J gene, CDR3 protein, CDR3 DNA. The D gene is left open where the match is weak. A clone size is listed for some rows: how often the clone was seen (once, few, many), or a class if it is expanded.

abundance: few; v_gene: TRBV6-2/TRBV6-3; d_gene: -; j_gene: TRBJ1-4; CDR3aa: CASSFPPRESEKLFF; CDR3nt: TGTGCCAGCAGTTTCCCCCCCAGGGAAAGTGAAAAACTGTTTTTT
abundance: many; v_gene: TRBV27; d_gene: TRBD2; j_gene: TRBJ2-7; CDR3aa: CASSPGGLAGVQEQYF; CDR3nt: TGTGCCAGCTCCCCGGGGGGGCTAGCGGGAGTACAAGAGCAGTACTTC
abundance: many; v_gene: TRBV2; d_gene: -; j_gene: TRBJ2-5; CDR3aa: CASSEMMETQYF; CDR3nt: TGTGCCAGCAGTGAAATGATGGAGACCCAGTACTTC
abundance: -; v_gene: TRBV6-5; d_gene: TRBD2; j_gene: TRBJ2-1; CDR3aa: CASGSLAVPSYNEQFF; CDR3nt: TGTGCCAGCGGTTCACTAGCGGTACCCTCCTACAATGAGCAGTTCTTC
abundance: -; v_gene: TRBV2; d_gene: -; j_gene: TRBJ1-5; CDR3aa: CASSEQRGTDRNQPQHF; CDR3nt: TGTGCCAGCAGTGAACAGCGGGGTACGGATCGCAATCAGCCCCAGCATTTT
abundance: -; v_gene: TRBV20-1; d_gene: -; j_gene: TRBJ2-5; CDR3aa: CSARGGGLGSQYF; CDR3nt: TGCAGTGCTAGAGGAGGGGGGTTGGGGTCCCAGTACTTC
abundance: many; v_gene: TRBV24-1; d_gene: -; j_gene: TRBJ2-1; CDR3aa: CATSDSDLNEQFF; CDR3nt: TGTGCCACCAGTGATTCGGACCTCAATGAGCAGTTCTTC
abundance: many; v_gene: TRBV6-6; d_gene: -; j_gene: TRBJ2-7; CDR3aa: CASSAARRPTYEQYF; CDR3nt: TGTGCCAGCAGTGCCGCTAGACGACCTACCTACGAGCAGTACTTC
abundance: -; v_gene: TRBV20-1; d_gene: -; j_gene: TRBJ2-3; CDR3aa: CSARAPGGWTDTQYF; CDR3nt: TGCAGTGCTAGAGCGCCGGGGGGCTGGACAGATACGCAGTATTTT
abundance: many; v_gene: TRBV7-2; d_gene: -; j_gene: TRBJ1-6; CDR3aa: CASSLVRNSPLHF; CDR3nt: TGTGCCAGCAGCTTAGTCCGGAATTCACCCCTCCACTTT
abundance: many; v_gene: TRBV13; d_gene: -; j_gene: TRBJ1-4; CDR3aa: CASSLRTAGNEKLFF; CDR3nt: TGTGCCAGCAGCTTGCGCACGGCTGGTAATGAAAAACTGTTTTTT
abundance: many; v_gene: TRBV5-1; d_gene: -; j_gene: TRBJ2-7; CDR3aa: CARDGSYEQYF; CDR3nt: TGCGCCAGGGACGGATCCTACGAGCAGTACTTC
abundance: many; v_gene: TRBV2; d_gene: -; j_gene: TRBJ2-7; CDR3aa: CASRGGAYEQYF; CDR3nt: TGTGCCAGCAGAGGGGGGGCCTACGAGCAGTACTTC
abundance: many; v_gene: TRBV3-1; d_gene: -; j_gene: TRBJ2-3; CDR3aa: CASSHGEDTQYF; CDR3nt: TGTGCCAGCAGCCATGGGGAGGATACGCAGTATTTT
abundance: -; v_gene: TRBV29-1; d_gene: -; j_gene: TRBJ2-1; CDR3aa: CSVESVWSFNEQFF; CDR3nt: TGCAGTGTTGAATCCGTCTGGTCCTTCAATGAGCAGTTCTTC
abundance: -; v_gene: TRBV4-1; d_gene: -; j_gene: TRBJ2-7; CDR3aa: CASSQEGGRSEQYF; CDR3nt: TGCGCCAGCAGCCAAGAGGGGGGAAGATCCGAGCAGTACTTC
abundance: many; v_gene: TRBV30; d_gene: -; j_gene: TRBJ2-1; CDR3aa: CAWSVRWGVRHEQFF; CDR3nt: TGTGCCTGGAGTGTACGATGGGGCGTGAGGCATGAGCAGTTCTTC
abundance: -; v_gene: TRBV27; d_gene: -; j_gene: TRBJ1-1; CDR3aa: CASSGFGGYGTEAFF; CDR3nt: TGTGCCAGCAGTGGGTTTGGGGGATACGGCACTGAAGCTTTCTTT
abundance: many; v_gene: TRBV18; d_gene: TRBD2; j_gene: TRBJ2-1; CDR3aa: CASSLGEGSHEQFF; CDR3nt: TGTGCCAGCTCACTTGGGGAGGGAAGCCATGAGCAGTTCTTC
abundance: many; v_gene: TRBV20-1; d_gene: -; j_gene: TRBJ2-1; CDR3aa: CSARVVSSYNEQFF; CDR3nt: TGCAGTGCTAGAGTGGTTAGCTCCTACAATGAGCAGTTCTTC
abundance: few; v_gene: TRBV4-3; d_gene: -; j_gene: TRBJ2-7; CDR3aa: CASSLFGGAYEQYF; CDR3nt: TGCGCCAGCAGCCTTTTCGGGGGAGCCTACGAGCAGTACTTC
abundance: many; v_gene: TRBV6-5; d_gene: -; j_gene: TRBJ2-7; CDR3aa: CASSTTKREQYF; CDR3nt: TGTGCCAGCAGTACCACCAAGCGCGAGCAGTACTTC
abundance: -; v_gene: TRBV12-3/TRBV12-4; d_gene: TRBD2; j_gene: TRBJ2-3; CDR3aa: CAITLAGGYNEQYF; CDR3nt: TGTGCCATTACTCTAGCGGGAGGGTACAATGAGCAGTATTTT
abundance: -; v_gene: TRBV7-6; d_gene: -; j_gene: TRBJ2-6; CDR3aa: CASGNGSSGANVLTF; CDR3nt: TGTGCCAGCGGGAACGGCAGCTCTGGGGCCAACGTCCTGACTTTC
abundance: many; v_gene: TRBV19; d_gene: TRBD1; j_gene: TRBJ1-5; CDR3aa: CASSSRTGTSDQPQHF; CDR3nt: TGTGCCAGTAGTTCGAGGACAGGGACAAGCGATCAGCCCCAGCATTTT
abundance: -; v_gene: TRBV5-4; d_gene: -; j_gene: TRBJ1-1; CDR3aa: CASSVRLEGRAEAFF; CDR3nt: TGTGCCAGCAGTGTACGGTTAGAGGGGCGAGCTGAAGCTTTCTTT
abundance: many; v_gene: TRBV6-5; d_gene: -; j_gene: TRBJ2-1; CDR3aa: CASSYSTANNEQFF; CDR3nt: TGTGCCAGCAGTTACTCGACGGCCAACAATGAGCAGTTCTTC
abundance: few; v_gene: TRBV20-1; d_gene: -; j_gene: TRBJ1-1; CDR3aa: CSARERVGDAEAFF; CDR3nt: TGCAGTGCTAGAGAGAGGGTTGGGGACGCTGAAGCTTTCTTT
abundance: few; v_gene: TRBV27; d_gene: TRBD1; j_gene: TRBJ1-5; CDR3aa: CASSLQGRDQPQHF; CDR3nt: TGTGCCAGCAGCTTACAGGGGCGAGATCAGCCCCAGCATTTT
abundance: -; v_gene: TRBV6-6; d_gene: TRBD1; j_gene: TRBJ2-6; CDR3aa: CASSQTGGESGANVLTF; CDR3nt: TGTGCCAGCAGTCAGACAGGGGGCGAGTCTGGGGCCAACGTCCTGACTTTC
abundance: -; v_gene: TRBV19; d_gene: -; j_gene: TRBJ2-2; CDR3aa: CASSTPGVDSTGELFF; CDR3nt: TGTGCCAGTAGTACCCCGGGAGTGGATAGCACCGGGGAGCTGTTTTTT
abundance: -; v_gene: TRBV7-9; d_gene: -; j_gene: TRBJ2-7; CDR3aa: CASRTPANYEQYF; CDR3nt: TGTGCCAGCCGAACCCCGGCGAACTACGAGCAGTACTTC
abundance: -; v_gene: TRBV25-1; d_gene: TRBD2; j_gene: TRBJ2-3; CDR3aa: CATSDSGLGTDTQYF; CDR3nt: TGTGCCACCAGTGATTCGGGACTAGGTACAGATACGCAGTATTTT
abundance: many; v_gene: TRBV20-1; d_gene: -; j_gene: TRBJ1-6; CDR3aa: CSAAESYRVFSPLHF; CDR3nt: TGCAGTGCGGCCGAATCGTACAGGGTATTTTCACCCCTCCACTTT
abundance: many; v_gene: TRBV10-1; d_gene: TRBD2; j_gene: TRBJ2-7; CDR3aa: CASSKLAGREDEQYF; CDR3nt: TGCGCCAGCAGTAAGCTAGCGGGAAGAGAGGACGAGCAGTACTTC
abundance: many; v_gene: TRBV20-1; d_gene: TRBD1; j_gene: TRBJ1-4; CDR3aa: CSARVDRGNEKLFF; CDR3nt: TGCAGTGCTCGAGTCGACAGGGGTAATGAAAAACTGTTTTTT